The clone carrying this T cell receptor beta chain has a count of ten or more. Its antigen is still unknown. V shed 6 bases, J shed 3 bases, and the junction held 11 bases outside the gene matches. CDR3 length equals 15 residues. Germline loops: CDR1 SGHRS, CDR2 YFSETQ. These data originate in a study of neurological immune-mediated disorders. The study's findings and limits: Levels of TCR clonal expansion peaked in HTLV-1-associated myelopathy and reached their lowest in multiple sclerosis, under those of healthy controls.

5'RACE with 10-nucleotide random UMIs produced the cDNA. MiXCR was run by TCRdb on the 5' RACE reads, yielding one entry per CDR3 protein. Here the sample spans tens of thousands of distinct CDR3 sequences, 14% being singletons. The rearrangement links TRBV5-1 to TRBJ2-5; 7 bases line up with TRBD2. This TCR was recovered from a woman aged 50 to 60 in good health. The sequenced sample consisted of PBMCs. The CDR3 DNA reads as TGCGCCAGCAAGCTACGGGTAGCGGGTGAAGAGACCCAGTACTTC. Encoded protein: CASKLRVAGEETQYF.